This paragraph covers one TCR beta chain sequence. What it binds is not known. A much larger clonotype is one base distant, so this may be a read error. Time point indicated: persistent/refractory GD, antithyroid drugs over 5 years with positive TRAb. From RNA extracted from PBMCs, the TCR library was made. This sample is drawn from a study of regulatory T cells in long-lasting Graves disease. Study-wide results and caveats: Persistent disease was associated with favored TRBV28 usage and with favored use of TRBJ1-2 and TRBJ2-5. In persistent patients, shared public clonotypes (around 2,500) outnumbered those in new patients (966).

Per germline, CDR1 SGHVS and CDR2 FNYEAQ. The CDR3 has 16 amino acids. The V segment lost 5 bases and the J segment 2 bases; nucleotides outside the gene matches: 11. According to the study, TCR beta libraries were built with iRepertoire HTBI primers and CDR3-region Arm-PCR. TCRdb processed the multiplex PCR reads anew with MiXCR; each CDR3 protein has one entry. This table holds 300,000 to 500,000 distinct CDR3 sequences, less than 25% found once. The gene calls are TRBV7-6 and TRBJ2-7; 8 nucleotides align to TRBD1. The clonotype originates from a female donor with Graves disease. The input for sequencing was peripheral blood mononuclear cells (PBMCs), taken when the disease was refractory, from a patient treated with antithyroid drugs. In DNA form, the CDR3 reads TGTGCCAGCAGCGAGAGATTGACAGGGGACACCTACGAGCAGTACTTC. It specifies CASSERLTGDTYEQYF.